This entry lists 2 T cell receptor beta chains sequenced from one sample in a study of ipilimumab plus nivolumab after autologous stem cell transplantation. Assay: immunoSEQ multiplex PCR; the TCRdb copy retains only in-frame clones and omits some. The repertoire holds 2,500 to 3,500 clones, with roughly 80% as singletons. The sequenced sample was PBMCs, obtained in a trial of ipilimumab plus nivolumab as post-transplant consolidation. The receptors shown here come from a male donor with primary mediastinal lymphoma.

The V and J genes are TRBV5-4 and TRBJ1-3; 9 bases are a match to TRBD1. Germline-derived CDR1 and CDR2 are SGHNT and YYREEE (reference sequence). The trim removed 2 bases at V and 0 bases at J, leaving 3 bases unmatched. This CDR3 is 16 amino acids long. CDR3 loop: CASSFRTGASGNTIYF. DNA of the CDR3: TGTGCCAGCAGCTTTCGGACAGGGGCCTCTGGAAACACCATATATTTT.

The V and J genes are TRBV9 and TRBJ2-3; 9 bases map to TRBD1. This CDR3 is built from 15 residues. The germline gives CDR1 SGDLS, CDR2 YYNGEE. Trimming removed 3 bases from V and 4 bases from J; junction bases left unmatched: 6. CDR3 protein: CASSDTGGPSDTQYF. CDR3 bases: TGTGCCAGCAGCGACACAGGGGGCCCTTCAGATACGCAGTATTTT.